This TCR beta chain derives from a study of T cells in localized non-small cell lung cancer. To note about this clone: The antigen remains undetermined.

General study findings and limits: Out of the top 100 tumor clones, a median about 50 were seen in adjacent lung. Adjacent uninvolved lung tissue had the highest T cell clonality, exceeding tumor.

Germline assignment: CDR1 SGHAT and CDR2 FQNNGV. This CDR3 is 14 amino acids long. Trimming took off 1 base at V and 1 base at J, with 7 bases between the two ends. This table comes from immunoSEQ multiplex PCR, and its TCRdb copy is limited to in-frame clones, with some not included. The repertoire holds 15,000 to 18,000 clones, with approximately 87% as singletons. Sequencing was performed on peripheral blood mononuclear cells, taken before any cancer treatment. The TCR comes from a male donor aged 60 or over with stage II lung adenocarcinoma. The chain has TRBV11-2 and TRBJ1-2; a weak D match, TRBD1 (5 bases). CDR3 in DNA: TGTGCCAGCAGCTTAGCCCAGGGTAACTATGGCTACACCTTC. This codes for CASSLAQGNYGYTF.